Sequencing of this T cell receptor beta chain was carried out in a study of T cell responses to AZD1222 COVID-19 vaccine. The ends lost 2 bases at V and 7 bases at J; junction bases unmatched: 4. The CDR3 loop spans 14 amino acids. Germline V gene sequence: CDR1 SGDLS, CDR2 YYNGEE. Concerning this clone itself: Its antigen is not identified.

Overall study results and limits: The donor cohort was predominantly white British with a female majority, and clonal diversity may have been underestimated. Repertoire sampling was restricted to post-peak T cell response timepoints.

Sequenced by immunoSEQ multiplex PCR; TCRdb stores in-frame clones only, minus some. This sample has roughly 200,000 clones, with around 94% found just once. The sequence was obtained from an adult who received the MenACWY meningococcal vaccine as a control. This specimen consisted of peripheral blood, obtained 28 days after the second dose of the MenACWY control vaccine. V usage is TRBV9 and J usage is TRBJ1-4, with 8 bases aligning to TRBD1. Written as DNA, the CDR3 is TGTGCCAGCAGCGTCCAGGGGGCGGGTGAAAAACTGTTTTTT. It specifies CASSVQGAGEKLFF.